The clone carrying this T cell receptor beta chain was recorded at least ten times. The antigen is not known. The data derive from a study of neurological immune-mediated disorders. Findings and limits, study-wide: The absence of any CDR3 amino acid sequence shared by expanded clones across subjects suggests that repertoires were private in all groups.

Synthesis of cDNA used 5'RACE (with 10-nucleotide random UMIs). Over 160 million TCR-beta sequences, together covering 15-18 subjects, were produced by every individual sequencing run that was carried out. MiXCR was run by TCRdb on the 5' RACE reads, yielding one entry per CDR3 protein. This sample has over 13,000 distinct CDR3 sequences, with 6% to 8% found just once. The CDR3 is made up of 13 amino acids. V shed 4 bases and J shed 6 bases, with 13 bases lying between them. Germline CDR1 is SGHRS and CDR2 is YFSETQ. The V gene is TRBV5-1, the J gene TRBJ1-1; D is perhaps TRBD1 (5 bases). The clonotype originates from a woman between 35 and 50 years old in good health. Sequences were obtained from CD8+ T cells from blood. CDR3 nucleotide sequence: TGCGCCAGCAGCAATATCGGGGGGGCTGAAGCTTTCTTT. Translated: CASSNIGGAEAFF. The whole variable domain, remainder taken from reference TRBV5-1 and TRBJ1-1, is KAGVTQTPRYLIKTRGQQVTLSCSPISGHRSVSWYQQTPGQGLQFLFEYFSETQRNKGNFPGRFSGRQFSNSRSEMNVSTLELGDSALYLCASSNIGGAEAFFGQGTRLTVV.